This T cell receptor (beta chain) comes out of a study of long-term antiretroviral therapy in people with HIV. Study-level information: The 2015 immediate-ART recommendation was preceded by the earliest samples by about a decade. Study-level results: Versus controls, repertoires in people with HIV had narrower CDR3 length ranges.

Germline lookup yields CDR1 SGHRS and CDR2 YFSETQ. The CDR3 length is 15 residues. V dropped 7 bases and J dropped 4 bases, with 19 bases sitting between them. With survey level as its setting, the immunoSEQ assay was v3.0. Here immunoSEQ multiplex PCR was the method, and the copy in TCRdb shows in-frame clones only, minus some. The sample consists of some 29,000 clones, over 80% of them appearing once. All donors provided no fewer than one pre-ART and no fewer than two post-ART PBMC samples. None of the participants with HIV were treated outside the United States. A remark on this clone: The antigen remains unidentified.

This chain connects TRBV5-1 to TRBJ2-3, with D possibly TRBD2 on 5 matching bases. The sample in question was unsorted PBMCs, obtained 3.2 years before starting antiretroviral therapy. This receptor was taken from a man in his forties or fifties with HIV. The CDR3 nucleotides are TGCGCCAGCGCTACTAGAACGGGATACGCAGATACGCAGTATTTT. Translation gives CASATRTGYADTQYF.